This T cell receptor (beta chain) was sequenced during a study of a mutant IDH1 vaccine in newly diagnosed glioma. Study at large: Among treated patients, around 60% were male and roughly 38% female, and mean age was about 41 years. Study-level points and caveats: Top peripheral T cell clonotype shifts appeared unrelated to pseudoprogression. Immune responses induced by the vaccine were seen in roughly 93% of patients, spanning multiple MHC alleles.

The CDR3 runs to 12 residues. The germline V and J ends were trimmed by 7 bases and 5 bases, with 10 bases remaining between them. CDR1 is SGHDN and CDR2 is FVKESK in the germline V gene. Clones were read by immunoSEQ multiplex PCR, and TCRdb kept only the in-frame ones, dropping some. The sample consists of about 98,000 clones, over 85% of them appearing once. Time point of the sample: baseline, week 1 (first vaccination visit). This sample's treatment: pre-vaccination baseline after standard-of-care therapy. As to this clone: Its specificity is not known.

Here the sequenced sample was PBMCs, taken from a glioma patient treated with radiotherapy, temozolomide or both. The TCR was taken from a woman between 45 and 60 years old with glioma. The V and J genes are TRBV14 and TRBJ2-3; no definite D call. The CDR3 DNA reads TGTGCCAGCACCGGGCCTGGAGATACGCAGTATTTT. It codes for CASTGPGDTQYF.